Detailed here is one T cell receptor (beta chain). Its cognate antigen is unknown. TCRdb independently ran MiXCR on the reads; one entry per CDR3 protein. The table lists some 940,000 distinct CDR3 sequences, 30% to 40% of them singletons. These data are taken from a study of T cell repertoires in cytomegalovirus infection. This CDR3 has 17 residues. The germline gives CDR1 SGDLS, CDR2 YYNGEE. V lost 4 bases to trimming and J lost 2 bases, with 18 bases between them. This clonotype was obtained from a human donor in good health (CMV status not recorded). Some clones in this sample may be carry-over from other donors' samples. The gene calls are TRBV9 and TRBJ2-2, with D hard to call. Source: cultured CD8+ T cells from PBMCs, taken from culture after CMV antigen stimulation. The CDR3, as DNA: TGTGCCAGCAGCATAGCCCAGGACGCGATAAACACCGGGGAGCTGTTTTTT. It codes for CASSIAQDAINTGELFF.